This entry is about one T cell receptor (beta chain). What antigen it recognizes has not been identified. Per-base quality was not reported, and no clone a single base away is much larger than it. The CDR3 goes from the cysteine to the phenylalanine over 12 residues. Just the 36-base CDR3 DNA is kept, in frame starting at base 1. Trimming at the junction amounts to 4 bases on V and 2 bases on J, and the germline ends lie 9 bases apart. Looking up the germline V gene yields CDR1 SQVTM and CDR2 ANQGSEA. Using immunoSEQ, frozen genomic DNA was subjected to high-throughput TCRbeta CDR3 sequencing, a process that included PCR amplification, mapping, bias correction and internal controls. In the authors' own workflow: Productive rearrangements were kept, and unique TCRbeta sequences were defined by CDR3 nucleotide sequence plus V and J gene. For classification of a sequence as donor-reactive, at least 5-fold expansion in CFSE-low cells relative to unstimulated pre-transplant cells and a frequency of at least 0.01% were required. Per-subject minimum frequency thresholds, based on the lowest-template unstimulated sample, ensured at least 90% detection power. Jensen-Shannon divergence between the top 1000 TCRbeta sequences post- versus pre-transplant served as the measure of repertoire turnover. Two-sided Fisher's exact tests were used to test for changes in how often donor-reactive sequences were detected. As stored in TCRdb, this immuneACCESS dataset retains in-frame rearrangements with V and J assigned. A fraction of the clones does not appear; measured against another copy, unresolved V genes explain less than half of the discrepancy, and the remainder lacks a known reason. Clone size and V and J calls were adopted from that table, with D and trimming inferred from the DNA. The sample contains 68,000 or so clones, about 80% of them found a single time. 0.55% to 0.75% of the sample is in the top ten clones.

Read against the paper, the sample's time point label means: pre-transplant. Unstimulated PBMCs, after thawing, were stained for CD3, CD4 and CD8 and then FACS-sorted into CD3+CD4+ and CD3+CD8+ populations. Randomization to immunosuppression withdrawal applied to every one of the 8 studied subjects. The Qiagen DNeasy Blood and Tissue Kit was used for isolation of genomic DNA. This sample was included in a study of T cell clones after liver transplantation (dated by TCRdb to the late 2010s). Context from the whole study: The samples were obtained from ITN030ST, a randomized trial that attempted immunosuppression withdrawal within 2 years after liver transplantation. Donor-reactive T cell clones were identified by TCRbeta sequencing following a pre-transplant mixed lymphocyte reaction and were subsequently tracked in post-transplant blood. As an antigen-independent comparator for donor-reactive sequences, third party-reactive TCRbeta sequences were also identified from pre-transplant MLRs. Of the eight recipients, three were HCV-positive, while the remaining recipients had been transplanted for non-autoimmune, non-viral indications. Subjects received no induction therapy and standard immunosuppression until randomization at 12-24 months post-transplant. To count as tolerant, a recipient had to stay completely off immunosuppression for at least one year without liver enzymes climbing beyond twice the upper limit of normal. Blood samples were collected pre-transplant, pre-randomization before withdrawal, and post-randomization after either complete withdrawal or failed withdrawal. A cohort of 8 liver transplant recipients was studied, of whom 3 were classified as tolerant and 5 as non-tolerant. Beyond this particular receptor, the publication reports: When repertoire turnover was taken into account, detection of donor-reactive sequences was significantly reduced in 7 of 8 subjects for CD4 and in 8 of 8 subjects for CD8. Since no allograft tissue specimens were available, donor-reactive T cells may have migrated into the graft instead of being deleted. Low numbers of available donor cells limited the measurable donor-reactive repertoire in a couple of subjects. The decline in donor-reactive sequences exceeded the decline in third party-reactive sequences, suggesting partial antigen-specific deletion that was unrelated to withdrawal success. In 5 of 8 subjects, circulating donor-reactive CD4 TCRbeta sequences decreased significantly after transplant, regardless of tolerance or HCV status. The conclusions were considered preliminary, being limited by small, heterogeneous patient numbers and non-standardized post-transplant time points.

The material was CD4+ T cells from blood, obtained before liver transplant. This receptor was identified in a human donor who received a liver transplant. Recombination linked TRBV29-1 to TRBJ2-7; possibly the D gene is TRBD1, per 5 matching bases. Read as DNA, the sequence is TGCAGCGTTGGAAGGGGTACCTACGAGCAGTACTTC. Translated, it reads CSVGRGTYEQYF.